A selection of T cell receptor beta chains follows, all from one sample in a study of cytomegalovirus exposure and HLA in healthy donors. Assay: immunoSEQ multiplex PCR; the TCRdb copy retains only in-frame clones and omits some. The table records 130,000 to 150,000 clones, about four fifths of them present only once. Sequenced input: PBMCs. All receptors derive from a man in his forties or fifties in good health and CMV-seropositive. Each CDR3 is given with its conserved first and last residue. D genes are given only for firm matches. The size entry is marked missing in some rows and otherwise reads once, few, many or a size class.

clone_size: once
d_call: .
v_call: TRBV10-3
j_call: TRBJ1-3
cdr3_nt: TGTGCCACCACTGGAGAGGGCGGGGTAAACACCATATATTTT
cdr3_aa: CATTGEGGVNTIYF

clone_size: .
d_call: .
v_call: TRBV5-4
j_call: TRBJ2-7
cdr3_nt: TGTGCCAGCAGCTCCCGGAGCAGCAACCCCTACATTAAGTACTTC
cdr3_aa: CASSSRSSNPYIKYF

clone_size: few
d_call: .
v_call: TRBV6-1
j_call: TRBJ1-4
cdr3_nt: TGTGCCAGCAGTGCGGACGGGAGGAATGAAAAACTGTTTTTT
cdr3_aa: CASSADGRNEKLFF

clone_size: few
d_call: .
v_call: TRBV7-2
j_call: TRBJ1-1
cdr3_nt: TGTGCCAGCAGCTTAGGTTTCTCAGAGGGGGAGAACACTGAAGCTTTCTTT
cdr3_aa: CASSLGFSEGENTEAFF

clone_size: .
d_call: .
v_call: TRBV27
j_call: TRBJ2-2
cdr3_nt: TGTGCCAGCAGTTTGCTCAAGCGGGCGTACACCGGGGAGCTGTTTTTT
cdr3_aa: CASSLLKRAYTGELFF

clone_size: .
d_call: .
v_call: TRBV27
j_call: TRBJ1-2
cdr3_nt: TGTGCCAGCAGCACCTCGGGGGTCTATGGCTACACCTTC
cdr3_aa: CASSTSGVYGYTF

clone_size: .
d_call: TRBD1
v_call: TRBV7-8
j_call: TRBJ2-7
cdr3_nt: TGTGCCAGCAGCTCTAGGGGGCATCGGTCCTACGAGCAGTACTTC
cdr3_aa: CASSSRGHRSYEQYF

clone_size: .
d_call: .
v_call: TRBV6-5
j_call: TRBJ1-5
cdr3_nt: TGTGCCAGCAGTCCTATGCCCGATAGCAATCAGCCCCAGCATTTT
cdr3_aa: CASSPMPDSNQPQHF

clone_size: .
d_call: .
v_call: TRBV2
j_call: TRBJ1-4
cdr3_nt: TGTGCCAGCAGTCAACAAAGGGGAAATGAAAAACTGTTTTTT
cdr3_aa: CASSQQRGNEKLFF

clone_size: .
d_call: .
v_call: TRBV11-3
j_call: TRBJ2-7
cdr3_nt: TGTGCCAGCAGCTTAGAGGCAGGGTCCTACGAGCAGTACTTC
cdr3_aa: CASSLEAGSYEQYF

clone_size: .
d_call: TRBD1
v_call: TRBV5-1
j_call: TRBJ2-1
cdr3_nt: TGCGCCAGCAGCTTGGGACAGGGGGACTACAATGAGCAGTTCTTC
cdr3_aa: CASSLGQGDYNEQFF

clone_size: .
d_call: .
v_call: TRBV7-9
j_call: TRBJ1-4
cdr3_nt: TGTGCCAGCTCTCTTCCTAATGAAAAACTGTTTTTT
cdr3_aa: CASSLPNEKLFF

clone_size: .
d_call: TRBD1
v_call: TRBV9
j_call: TRBJ1-2
cdr3_nt: TGTGCCAGCAGCGTAGCCGGCGGACAGGGCCAGGGCTACACCTTC
cdr3_aa: CASSVAGGQGQGYTF

clone_size: .
d_call: TRBD1
v_call: TRBV6-4
j_call: TRBJ2-2
cdr3_nt: TGTGCCAGCAGCCCCCAGGCAGGGGGTGCCGGGGAGCTGTTTTTT
cdr3_aa: CASSPQAGGAGELFF

clone_size: .
d_call: .
v_call: TRBV5-4
j_call: TRBJ2-2
cdr3_nt: TGTGCCAGCAGCTTTGACAGACTGAACACCGGGGAGCTGTTTTTT
cdr3_aa: CASSFDRLNTGELFF

clone_size: .
d_call: TRBD1
v_call: TRBV18
j_call: TRBJ1-4
cdr3_nt: TGTGCCAGCTCACCATTGGGACAGCTTAATGAAAAACTGTTTTTT
cdr3_aa: CASSPLGQLNEKLFF

clone_size: .
d_call: .
v_call: TRBV19
j_call: TRBJ1-1
cdr3_nt: TGTGCCAGTAGTACGCCTTTACGGGGGAGTAGCACTGAAGCTTTCTTT
cdr3_aa: CASSTPLRGSSTEAFF

clone_size: .
d_call: .
v_call: TRBV6-6
j_call: TRBJ2-1
cdr3_nt: TGTGCCAGCATGCGGGCGATCTACAATGAGCAGTTCTTC
cdr3_aa: CASMRAIYNEQFF

clone_size: .
d_call: .
v_call: TRBV4-3
j_call: TRBJ1-1
cdr3_nt: TGCGCCAGCAGCCGAGGAGTCGGGACTGAAGCTTTCTTT
cdr3_aa: CASSRGVGTEAFF

clone_size: .
d_call: .
v_call: TRBV9
j_call: TRBJ1-3
cdr3_nt: TGTGCCAGCAGCGTAGCTAGACGGAAAGGAGAAGGAAACACCATATATTTT
cdr3_aa: CASSVARRKGEGNTIYF

clone_size: .
d_call: .
v_call: TRBV9
j_call: TRBJ1-2
cdr3_nt: TGTGCCAGCAGCCCAGGGGATTATGGCTACACCTTC
cdr3_aa: CASSPGDYGYTF

clone_size: .
d_call: .
v_call: TRBV2
j_call: TRBJ1-1
cdr3_nt: TGTGCCAGCACGAACAGGGCAAACACTGAAGCTTTCTTT
cdr3_aa: CASTNRANTEAFF

clone_size: many
d_call: TRBD2
v_call: TRBV5-5
j_call: TRBJ2-1
cdr3_nt: TGTGCCAGCATCTTAGGGGCCCTTGGGACTAGCGGGAGGGGTGAGCAGTTCTTC
cdr3_aa: CASILGALGTSGRGEQFF

clone_size: once
d_call: TRBD2
v_call: TRBV28
j_call: TRBJ2-7
cdr3_nt: TGTGCCAGCACTCCCTATCGGACTAGCGAAGAGCAGTACTTC
cdr3_aa: CASTPYRTSEEQYF